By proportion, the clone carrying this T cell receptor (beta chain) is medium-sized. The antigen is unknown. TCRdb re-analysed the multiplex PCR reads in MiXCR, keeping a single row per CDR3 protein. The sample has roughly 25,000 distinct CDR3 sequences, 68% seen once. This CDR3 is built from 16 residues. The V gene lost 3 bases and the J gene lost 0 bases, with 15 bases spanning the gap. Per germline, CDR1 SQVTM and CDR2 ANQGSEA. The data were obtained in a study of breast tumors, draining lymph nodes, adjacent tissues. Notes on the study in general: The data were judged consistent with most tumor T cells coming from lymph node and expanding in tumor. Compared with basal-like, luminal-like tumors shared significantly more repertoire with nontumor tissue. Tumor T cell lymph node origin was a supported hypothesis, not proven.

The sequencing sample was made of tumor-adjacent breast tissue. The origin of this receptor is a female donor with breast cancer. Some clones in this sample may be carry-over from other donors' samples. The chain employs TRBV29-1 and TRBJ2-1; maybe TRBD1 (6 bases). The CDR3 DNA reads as TGCAGCGTTGAGGCACCAGACAGGAGCTCCTACAATGAGCAGTTCTTC. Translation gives CSVEAPDRSSYNEQFF.